The 24 T cell receptor beta chains given below trace back to one sample, sequenced in a study of blood T cell repertoires in COVID-19. Assay used: immunoSEQ multiplex PCR; TCRdb lists only in-frame clones, some missing. Of tens of thousands of clones listed, around 89% are singletons. The sequenced material came from peripheral blood. These receptors were obtained from a man between 65 and 80 years old with active COVID-19.

The V call is TRBV28, the J call TRBJ2-1, with 8 positions matching TRBD1. CDR3 size: 18 residues. Germline V gives CDR1 MDHEN, CDR2 SYDVKM. V lost 4 bases, J lost 10 bases, and 21 bases stayed unmatched. CDR3: CASSSLGEGQALRGEQFF. Here the CDR3 DNA reads TGTGCCAGCAGTTCACTCGGCGAGGGACAGGCGCTACGGGGGGAGCAGTTCTTC.

The rearrangement uses TRBV19 and TRBJ2-1; perhaps TRBD2 as D (6 bases). Germline V gives CDR1 LNHDA, CDR2 SQIVND (reference sequence). The CDR3 contains 16 residues. Trimming took 2 bases from V and 7 from J, leaving 18 bases between them. CDR3 DNA: TGTGCCAGTAGTATATCAGGGCTAGCGATATTAAATGAGCAGTTCTTC. Translating gives CASSISGLAILNEQFF.

This sequence joins TRBV6-6 and TRBJ1-5; D not resolved. This CDR3 has 16 residues. Germline CDR1 is MNHNY and CDR2 is SVGAGI (reference sequence). The V end was cut by 0 bases, the J end by 0 bases, with 9 bases between. CDR3 sequence (DNA): TGTGCCAGCAGTTACTCGCCAGGTAATAGCAATCAGCCCCAGCATTTT. It is translated as CASSYSPGNSNQPQHF.

The rearrangement joins TRBV5-6 to TRBJ2-2; D might be TRBD1 (6 bases). The CDR3 is made up of 14 amino acids. Per germline, CDR1 SGHDT and CDR2 YYEEEE. The V end lost 4 bases, the J end lost 7 bases, and 14 bases lay between the germline ends. CDR3 in amino acids: CASSLGRGVGELFF. Here the CDR3 DNA reads TGTGCCAGCAGCCTAGGCAGGGGTGTCGGGGAGCTGTTTTTT.

This clone was recorded a few times. The V call is TRBV5-1, the J call TRBJ1-5; no reliable D call. This CDR3 has 13 residues. Germline V CDR1 and CDR2: SGHRS, YFSETQ. V shed 2 bases and J shed 1 base, with 4 bases lying between them. The CDR3 region has the DNA TGCGCCAGCAGCTTACTAAGCAATCAGCCCCAGCATTTT. Amino acid sequence: CASSLLSNQPQHF. Full variable domain (outside the CDR3, taken from reference TRBV5-1 and TRBJ1-5): KAGVTQTPRYLIKTRGQQVTLSCSPISGHRSVSWYQQTPGQGLQFLFEYFSETQRNKGNFPGRFSGRQFSNSRSEMNVSTLELGDSALYLCASSLLSNQPQHFGDGTRLSIL.

The V and J genes are TRBV20-1 and TRBJ1-3; D ambiguous. V lost 5 bases and J lost 8, with 10 bases in between. There are 11 residues in the CDR3. CDR1 DFQATT and CDR2 SNEGSKA come from the germline V gene (reference sequence). The CDR3 spells CSARRGDTIYF. The DNA for the CDR3 is TGCAGTGCTCGGCGCGGGGACACCATATATTTT.

The rearrangement uses TRBV15 and TRBJ2-1, with D unclear. The CDR3 length is 12 residues. Trimming took off 4 bases at V and 7 bases at J, with 8 bases between the two ends. From germline, CDR1 is LNHNV and CDR2 YYDKDF (reference sequence). The CDR3 sequence is CATSISGNEQFF. The CDR3 coding sequence is TGTGCCACCAGCATTTCCGGGAATGAGCAGTTCTTC.

The chain links TRBV5-1 to TRBJ1-2; 7 nucleotides line up with TRBD1. From germline, CDR1 is SGHRS and CDR2 YFSETQ. Unmatched junction bases numbered 6, after V lost 5 bases and J lost 8 bases. CDR3 size: 12 residues. Here the CDR3 reads CASSRQGEGYTF. The CDR3 DNA sequence: TGCGCCAGCAGTCGACAGGGAGAGGGCTACACCTTC.

This CDR3 is CASSLVSGPGTDTQYF. In DNA form, the CDR3 reads TGTGCCAGCAGCTTGGTAAGCGGGCCAGGCACAGATACGCAGTATTTT. This chain connects TRBV5-4 to TRBJ2-3, with TRBD2 as a possible D gene (6 bases). The CDR3 totals 16 residues. With 0 bases removed from V and 1 base from J, the gap between germline ends came to 12 bases. The germline V gene has CDR1 SGHNT and CDR2 YYREEE (reference sequence). The whole variable domain, filled in from reference TRBV5-4 and TRBJ2-3, reads ETGVTQSPTHLIKTRGQQVTLRCSSQSGHNTVSWYQQALGQGPQFIFQYYREEENGRGNFPPRFSGLQFPNYSSELNVNALELDDSALYLCASSLVSGPGTDTQYFGPGTRLTVL.

The chain joins TRBV27 to TRBJ2-1; D remains unclear. CDR3 length equals 14 residues. V was pared by 1 base and J by 10 bases, with 14 bases between. In germline, CDR1 is MNHEY, CDR2 SMNVEV (reference sequence). The CDR3 loop reads CASSLFRRSREQFF. The CDR3 bases are TGTGCCAGCAGTTTATTCCGACGGTCCAGGGAGCAGTTCTTC.

The chain carries TRBV7-6 and TRBJ2-2, with 11 bases matching TRBD2. Germline lookup yields CDR1 SGHVS and CDR2 FNYEAQ. This CDR3 spans 16 amino acids. V lost 4 bases and J lost 6; bases outside the gene matches: 7. The CDR3 DNA reads TGTGCCAGCAGCTCCTCTAGCGGGAGGCTGGCCGGGGAGCTGTTTTTT. It encodes CASSSSSGRLAGELFF. The full variable domain, rest sourced from reference TRBV7-6 and TRBJ2-2, is GAGVSQSPRYKVTKRGQDVALRCDPISGHVSLYWYRQALGQGPEFLTYFNYEAQQDKSGLPNDRFSAERPEGSISTLTIQRTEQRDSAMYRCASSSSSGRLAGELFFGEGSRLTVL.

The V and J genes are TRBV9 and TRBJ2-3; D might be TRBD1 (5 bases). CDR3 length equals 14 residues. Trimming took off 4 bases at V and 0 bases at J, with 9 bases between the two ends. Per the germline V gene, CDR1 is SGDLS and CDR2 is YYNGEE. The CDR3 here is CASSPTGSTDTQYF. In DNA form, the CDR3 reads TGTGCCAGCAGCCCCACAGGAAGCACAGATACGCAGTATTTT.

This chain joins TRBV3-1 (or the pseudogene TRBV3-2) and TRBJ1-3, with a possible D match to TRBD1 (6 bases). Trimming stripped 0 bases from V and 4 bases from J, with 13 bases between. The CDR3 contains 16 residues. Germline V gene sequence: CDR1 LGHDT, CDR2 YNNKEL (reference sequence). DNA for the CDR3: TGTGCCAGCAGCCAAGATCCAGGGGCATGGGGAAACACCATATATTTT. It codes for CASSQDPGAWGNTIYF.

The genes are TRBV6-5 and TRBJ2-7; tentative D call: TRBD2 (5 bases). Germline-derived CDR1 and CDR2 are MNHEY and SVGAGI. The CDR3 contains 13 residues. V was cut by 6 bases and J by 9 bases, with 18 bases left in between. This CDR3 is CASRDTNLAVQYF. The CDR3 DNA follows: TGTGCCAGCAGAGATACAAACCTAGCTGTGCAGTACTTC.

The chain recombines TRBV5-1 with TRBJ1-1; maybe TRBD1 (5 bases). Germline V lookup: CDR1 SGHRS, CDR2 YFSETQ. This CDR3 is 13 amino acids long. V lost 7 bases and J 3 bases, leaving 13 bases between the germline ends. In nucleotides, the CDR3 is TGCGCCAGCTTTCAGGGCCAGGACACTGAAGCTTTCTTT. As protein: CASFQGQDTEAFF.

This chain joins TRBV5-1 and TRBJ2-1; 9 bases line up with TRBD2. The CDR3 contains 16 residues. CDR1 is SGHRS, CDR2 YFSETQ, per germline. After removal of 1 base from V and 8 bases from J, the junction contained 10 bases not matched to a gene. CDR3 amino acids: CASSLSGTSYIHEQFF. For the CDR3, the DNA is TGCGCCAGCAGCTTGTCAGGGACTAGCTATATCCATGAGCAGTTCTTC.

The chain employs TRBV7-6 and TRBJ2-1; 11 bases are shared with TRBD1. The V gene end was trimmed by 3 bases and the J gene end by 7 bases; junction bases not matched to a gene: 11. The CDR3 has 17 amino acids. The germline V gene encodes CDR1 SGHVS and CDR2 FNYEAQ. The CDR3 DNA follows: TGTGCCAGCAGCTTCCACGGGGACAGGGGGGGAGATAATGAGCAGTTCTTC. Its protein is CASSFHGDRGGDNEQFF.

V is TRBV6-2 or TRBV6-3 and J is TRBJ1-6; unclear D gene. Per the germline V gene, CDR1 is MNHEY and CDR2 is SVGEGT. V lost 2 bases and J lost 6, with 8 bases in between. This CDR3 contains 14 residues. In DNA form, the CDR3 reads TGTGCCAGCAGTTACACAGCAGCTAATTCACCCCTCCACTTT. Its protein is CASSYTAANSPLHF.

The chain carries TRBV28 and TRBJ1-2, with TRBD1 matching over 12 bases. J gave up 4 bases and V 7 bases, and 13 bases lay outside the gene matches. The CDR3 extends over 17 amino acids. Germline assignment: CDR1 MDHEN and CDR2 SYDVKM. The CDR3 DNA follows: TGTGCCAGCAACTCCGGGACAGGGGGCGCAATTAGCTATGGCTACACCTTC. It codes for CASNSGTGGAISYGYTF.

V gene TRBV5-4 combines with J gene TRBJ1-1, with D possibly being TRBD1 (6 bases). Germline CDR1 is SGHNT and CDR2 is YYREEE (reference sequence). The CDR3 is 15 residues long. V lost 1 base and J 2 bases, leaving 12 bases between the germline ends. DNA of the CDR3: TGTGCCAGCAGCTTGAAGACGGGACAAAACACTGAAGCTTTCTTT. Its translation is CASSLKTGQNTEAFF.

The chain carries TRBV6-6 and TRBJ2-1, with a weak D call TRBD1 (6 bases). This CDR3 has 13 residues. Germline assignment: CDR1 MNHNY and CDR2 SVGAGI (reference sequence). Trimming took 5 bases from V and 6 from J, leaving 11 bases between them. Here the CDR3 DNA reads TGTGCCAGCAGTCTCGTGGGGGCCAATGAGCAGTTCTTC. This translates into CASSLVGANEQFF.

The chain links TRBV5-1 to TRBJ1-2; maybe TRBD1 (6 bases). Looked up from germline, CDR1 is SGHRS and CDR2 is YFSETQ. CDR3 size: 16 residues. The V end was cut by 1 base, the J end by 3 bases, with 16 bases between. The CDR3 is CASSLPTGIPYYGYTF. The CDR3 DNA is TGCGCCAGCAGCTTGCCGACAGGCATTCCCTACTATGGCTACACCTTC.

The chain joins TRBV5-1 to TRBJ2-3; TRBD2 might be the D (6 bases). Germline CDR1 is SGHRS and CDR2 is YFSETQ. This CDR3 has 16 residues. V was cut by 0 bases and J by 2 bases, with 13 bases left in between. Written as DNA, the CDR3 is TGCGCCAGCAGCTTGGGACTAGACTCCTCCACAGATACGCAGTATTTT. This encodes CASSLGLDSSTDTQYF.

The table lists this clone with a few counts. The chain recombines TRBV3-1 (or the pseudogene TRBV3-2) with TRBJ2-5; the match to TRBD2 covers 12 bases. The CDR3 has 16 amino acids. V was pared by 3 bases and J by 4 bases, with 6 bases of the junction left unmatched. Germline loops: CDR1 LGHDT, CDR2 YNNKEL (reference sequence). The DNA of the CDR3 is TGTGCCAGCAGCCAGGGTCTAGCGGGGGGGCGAGAGACCCAGTACTTC. This encodes CASSQGLAGGRETQYF.